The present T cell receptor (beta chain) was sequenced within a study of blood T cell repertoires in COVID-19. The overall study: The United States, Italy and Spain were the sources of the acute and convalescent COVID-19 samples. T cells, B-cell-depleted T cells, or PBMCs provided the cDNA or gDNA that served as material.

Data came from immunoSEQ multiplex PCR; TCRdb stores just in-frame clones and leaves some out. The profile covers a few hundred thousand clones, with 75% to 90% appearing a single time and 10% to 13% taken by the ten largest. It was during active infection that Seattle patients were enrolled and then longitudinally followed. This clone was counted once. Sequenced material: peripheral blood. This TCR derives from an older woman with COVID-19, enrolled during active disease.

Here the CDR3 reads CASSIIGTANTGELFF. CDR3 DNA: TGTGCCAGCAGCATCATAGGGACAGCGAACACCGGGGAGCTGTTTTTT. The J gene is TRBJ2-2, the V gene TRBV21-1; the D call of TRBD1 is as the table states it, not checked on the DNA. TRBV21-1 is flagged as a pseudogene. This CDR3 is built from 16 residues.